One and the same sample provided the 3 T cell receptor beta chains below, sequenced in a study of shared T cell receptors in the human thymus. Repertoires were generated with immunoSEQ multiplex PCR, while TCRdb's copy carries only in-frame clones and drops some. The repertoire consists of about 730,000 clones, with roughly 88% occurring once and the leading ten covering more than 0.01%. These data also featured in a second study, about human thymus T cells.

Sequenced: thymocytes. The source of these receptors is a girl under two years old with a congenital heart defect.

This clone was detected once. The gene calls are TRBV2 and TRBJ1-4; D gene unclear. The CDR3 contains 13 residues. Germline values: CDR1 SNHLY, CDR2 FYNNEI. With 7 bases removed from V and 5 bases from J, the gap between germline ends came to 11 bases. CDR3 sequence: CASNVDKNEKLFF. CDR3 coding DNA: TGTGCCAGCAATGTAGACAAAAATGAAAAACTGTTTTTT.

The genes are TRBV5-4 and TRBJ1-1; perhaps TRBD1 as D (5 bases). The V and J ends lost 1 base and 7 bases respectively, with 11 bases between them. From germline, CDR1 is SGHNT and CDR2 YYREEE (reference sequence). The CDR3 is 13 amino acids. In DNA, the CDR3 is TGTGCCAGCAGCTTGACAGGCAGGAGTGAAGCTTTCTTT. This sequence encodes CASSLTGRSEAFF.

The chain is built from TRBV5-1 and TRBJ2-2; 7 nucleotides align to TRBD1. Germline-derived CDR1 and CDR2 are SGHRS and YFSETQ. J was trimmed by 4 bases and V by 4 bases; bases with no gene match: 7. The CDR3 covers 15 residues. The CDR3 coding sequence is TGCGCCAGCAGCCCCACCGGGACAGCCACCGGGGAGCTGTTTTTT. Its translation is CASSPTGTATGELFF.